The 9 T cell receptor beta chains in this list originate from one sample, sequenced in a study of technical replicates of blood from a few donors. Here immunoSEQ multiplex PCR was the method, and the copy in TCRdb shows in-frame clones only, minus some. The sample includes roughly 87,000 clones, approximately 96% seen only once; the top ten take about 0.22%. The sample taken for sequencing was T cells isolated from PBMCs. Every receptor here comes from a human donor in good health.

This chain connects TRBV27 to TRBJ2-3, with D hard to call. The CDR3 has 13 residues. Trimming removed 7 bases at V and 1 base at J, with 9 bases between. CDR1 is MNHEY and CDR2 is SMNVEV in the germline V gene (reference sequence). This chain's CDR3 is CASNWQGTDTQYF. Here the CDR3 DNA reads TGTGCCAGCAATTGGCAGGGCACAGATACGCAGTATTTT.

The J gene is TRBJ2-7, the V gene TRBV28, with TRBD2 matching 9 bases. CDR1 is MDHEN and CDR2 is SYDVKM in the germline V gene. Germline trimming cut 6 bases from V and 4 bases from J; bases unmatched to any gene: 28. This CDR3 is 21 amino acids long. DNA for the CDR3: TGTGCCAGCAGCTCCTCCACAATCCTAGCGGGACGGTCCATTGGGTTGTACGAGCAGTACTTC. Amino acid sequence: CASSSSTILAGRSIGLYEQYF.

This clone was found once. The rearrangement joins TRBV11-2 to TRBJ2-7; the match to TRBD1 covers 8 bases. The CDR3 is 16 residues long. Per the germline V gene, CDR1 is SGHAT and CDR2 is FQNNGV. V was pared by 5 bases and J by 4 bases, with 13 bases of the junction left unmatched. As DNA, the CDR3 is TGTGCCAGCAGCCCTGGGGGGCAGGGGGCGAGGTACGAGCAGTACTTC. It yields the protein CASSPGGQGARYEQYF.

The chain employs TRBV27 and TRBJ1-1; tentatively, D is TRBD1 (6 bases). CDR1 and CDR2 (germline): MNHEY, SMNVEV (reference sequence). Trimming left V 4 bases short and J 2 bases short, with 17 bases between. The CDR3 covers 16 residues. In nucleotides, the CDR3 is TGTGCCAGCAGTTGGATCACAGAGACAGGAAACACTGAAGCTTTCTTT. This codes for CASSWITETGNTEAFF.

The rearrangement joins TRBV14 to TRBJ1-2, with a weak D call TRBD1 (5 bases). The germline gives CDR1 SGHDN, CDR2 FVKESK. CDR3 length: 14 residues. V gave up 0 bases and J gave up 13 bases, with 18 bases separating them. Written as DNA, the CDR3 is TGTGCCAGCAGCCAAGATCTTTCCGCCCTCGGGGGCACCTTC. Protein: CASSQDLSALGGTF.

The CDR3: CASSPYVTEPYEQYF. For the CDR3, the DNA is TGTGCCAGCAGTCCCTATGTGACAGAACCCTACGAGCAGTACTTC. This chain links TRBV27 with TRBJ2-7, with a tentative D call TRBD1 (5 bases). Germline loops: CDR1 MNHEY, CDR2 SMNVEV (reference sequence). V lost 5 bases to trimming and J lost 2 bases, with 16 bases between them. This CDR3 contains 15 residues.

V usage is TRBV28 and J usage is TRBJ2-7; 9 bases line up with TRBD1. The CDR3 sequence is 14 residues long. Trimming removed 6 bases from V and 1 base from J; junction bases left unmatched: 4. CDR1 is MDHEN, CDR2 SYDVKM, per germline. CDR3 amino acids: CASRLQGASYEQYF. CDR3 DNA sequence: TGTGCCAGCAGGTTACAGGGGGCGTCCTACGAGCAGTACTTC.

The chain links TRBV15 to TRBJ1-2; D is perhaps TRBD1 (5 bases). The CDR3 is 16 amino acids. The V gene lost 1 base and the J gene lost 5 bases, with 17 bases spanning the gap. CDR1 and CDR2 from the germline V gene are LNHNV and YYDKDF (reference sequence). CDR3 DNA: TGTGCCACCAGCAGAGTCAGAACCGGGACTTCGTATGGCTACACCTTC. Amino acid sequence: CATSRVRTGTSYGYTF.

The chain employs TRBV28 and TRBJ2-7, with 11 nucleotides matching TRBD1. Trimming took 4 bases from V and 4 from J; bases not matched to a gene: 12. There are 17 residues in the CDR3. Per the germline V gene, CDR1 is MDHEN and CDR2 is SYDVKM. CDR3 DNA: TGTGCCAGCAGTTCAGCCAGGGGGACAGGGGGGTTGTACGAGCAGTACTTC. Protein sequence: CASSSARGTGGLYEQYF.